Listed below are T cell receptor beta chains from one sample, sequenced in a study of follicular helper T cells after annual influenza vaccination. Produced via immunoSEQ multiplex PCR; TCRdb's table is partial and in-frame only. The sample yields under 15,000 clones, approximately 78% seen once. This sample comprised CXCR5- memory CD4+ T cells sorted from blood, obtained on the day of influenza vaccination. The receptors were gathered from an adult who received the influenza vaccine. CDR3s include the opening cysteine and the closing phenylalanine or tryptophan. D genes are given only for firm matches. Clone size appears in some rows only: once, few, many, or a class for an expanded clone.

clone_size	v_call	j_call	d_call	cdr3_aa	cdr3_nt
NA	TRBV7-9	TRBJ1-2	TRBD1	CASSVDREGGYTF	TGTGCCAGCAGCGTCGACAGGGAGGGCGGCTACACCTTC
once	TRBV14	TRBJ1-1	NA	CASSQGWTEAFF	TGTGCCAGCAGCCAAGGGTGGACTGAAGCTTTCTTT
NA	TRBV9	TRBJ1-5	TRBD1	CASSRTGFNQPQHF	TGTGCCAGCAGTCGGACAGGATTCAATCAGCCCCAGCATTTT
NA	TRBV19	TRBJ1-5	TRBD1	CASRDRVSNQPQHF	TGTGCCAGCAGGGACAGGGTGAGCAATCAGCCCCAGCATTTT
NA	TRBV7-9	TRBJ2-3	NA	CASTPADSSTDTQYF	TGTGCCAGCACCCCAGCGGACTCTAGCACAGATACGCAGTATTTT
NA	TRBV5-1	TRBJ1-2	NA	CASGEGTGAGGYTF	TGCGCCAGCGGCGAGGGTACGGGGGCGGGCGGCTACACCTTC
NA	TRBV7-9	TRBJ2-1	NA	CASSLRSYNEQFF	TGTGCCAGCAGCCTAAGGTCCTACAATGAGCAGTTCTTC
NA	TRBV5-4	TRBJ1-5	TRBD1	CASSPDRGHQPQHF	TGTGCCAGCAGCCCGGACAGGGGGCATCAGCCCCAGCATTTT
NA	TRBV7-6	TRBJ2-2	TRBD1	CASSSRGSGQAGELFF	TGTGCCAGCAGCTCCAGGGGCTCCGGACAGGCGGGGGAGCTGTTTTTT
NA	TRBV5-5	TRBJ2-3	TRBD2	CASSFSPGLAIDTQYF	TGTGCCAGCAGCTTTTCCCCGGGACTAGCGATAGATACGCAGTATTTT
NA	TRBV6-1	TRBJ1-2	NA	CASSLREEYGYTF	TGTGCCAGCAGCCTCAGGGAGGAATATGGCTACACCTTC
NA	TRBV7-8	TRBJ1-1	TRBD1	CASSLARGQTEAFF	TGTGCCAGCAGCTTAGCCAGGGGGCAAACTGAAGCTTTCTTT
NA	TRBV11-2	TRBJ2-2	TRBD2	CASSREVDRSGELFF	TGTGCCAGCAGCCGGGAGGTTGATCGTTCCGGGGAGCTGTTTTTT